What follows are 26 T cell receptor beta chains derived from one specimen sequenced in a study of T cells in Graves' hyperthyroidism and ophthalmopathy. TCR beta CDR3 sequences were amplified from RNA transcripts. An initial round of RT-PCR targeting the TCR CDR3 relied on the HTBI primer set. TCRdb re-derived calls from the multiplex PCR reads in MiXCR, one entry per CDR3 protein. Here the sample spans roughly 560,000 distinct CDR3 sequences, 14% to 15% being singletons. Sequencing was done on a sample of blood. The receptors were sampled from a middle-aged woman with Graves' ophthalmopathy.

This clonotype has a count of ten or more. CDR3 sequence (DNA): TGCAGCGTTGGGGGGGAAGCCTACGAGCAGTACTTC. This codes for CSVGGEAYEQYF. The gene calls are TRBV29-1 and TRBJ2-7; TRBD2 might be the D (6 bases). Germline CDR1 reads SQVTM; CDR2 reads ANQGSEA. The CDR3 loop spans 12 amino acids. V lost 4 bases to trimming and J lost 2 bases, with 9 bases between them.

For the CDR3, the DNA is TGTGCCAGCTATTACGCCGGGACAGGGGGCGACGAGCAGTACTTC. It yields the protein CASYYAGTGGDEQYF. The rearrangement uses TRBV7-9 and TRBJ2-7; 12 bases fit TRBD1. There are 15 residues in the CDR3. The germline CDR1 and CDR2 sequences are SEHNR and FQNEAQ (reference sequence). V lost 8 bases and J lost 5; bases outside the gene matches: 10.

This clonotype showed up just a few times. The chain employs TRBV3-1 and TRBJ1-1; D is unresolved. Between the trimmed V and J ends, which lost 0 bases and 4 bases, there was a span of 9 bases. This CDR3 comprises 14 residues. The V gene's germline CDR1 is LGHDT and CDR2 YNNKEL (reference sequence). The CDR3 region has the DNA TGTGCCAGCAGCCAAGATATAGATGCCACTGAAGCTTTCTTT. As protein: CASSQDIDATEAFF.

The chain uses TRBV9 and TRBJ2-7, with D perhaps TRBD2 (6 bases). V was clipped by 4 bases and J by 6 bases, with 14 bases between them. The CDR3 has 13 amino acids. Germline V lookup: CDR1 SGDLS, CDR2 YYNGEE. The CDR3 sequence: CASSPRLESEQYF. DNA for the CDR3: TGTGCCAGCAGCCCCCGACTAGAGAGCGAGCAGTACTTC.

This CDR3 reads CASSYTKPQHF. The CDR3 coding sequence is TGTGCCAGCAGCTATACTAAGCCCCAGCATTTT. The chain combines TRBV6-5 with TRBJ1-5; D gene unclear. This CDR3 contains 11 residues. Germline CDR1 MNHEY, CDR2 SVGAGI. V shed 6 bases and J shed 8 bases, with 8 bases lying between them.

This clonotype was recorded many times. DNA of the CDR3: TGTGCCAGCAGCGGCTCGGGTCAGCCCCAGCATTTT. Protein: CASSGSGQPQHF. The gene calls are TRBV12-3 or TRBV12-4 and TRBJ1-5; D unresolved. Trimming removed 6 bases from V and 6 bases from J, with 9 bases in between. The CDR3 is 12 residues long.

The genes are TRBV20-1 and TRBJ1-5; possible D gene TRBD1, 5 bases. Germline lookup yields CDR1 DFQATT and CDR2 SNEGSKA (reference sequence). This CDR3 has 15 residues. V was trimmed by 2 bases and J by 6 bases, leaving 17 bases between them. The CDR3 is CSARSRAGRFQPQHF. The CDR3 coding sequence is TGCAGTGCTAGATCCCGCGCAGGGCGCTTTCAGCCCCAGCATTTT.

This clonotype was observed many times. The chain employs TRBV20-1 and TRBJ1-5; the D gene is possibly TRBD1 (5 bases). With 6 bases removed from V and 4 bases from J, the gap between germline ends came to 10 bases. The CDR3 spans 12 residues. Germline V gene data show CDR1 as DFQATT and CDR2 as SNEGSKA (reference sequence). CDR3 loop: CSATGTNQPQHF. The CDR3 DNA sequence: TGCAGTGCCACCGGGACTAATCAGCCCCAGCATTTT.

This clonotype was recorded at least ten times. This rearrangement joins TRBV9 to TRBJ2-5, with 10 bases identical to TRBD1. Germline loops: CDR1 SGDLS, CDR2 YYNGEE. This CDR3 region has 16 residues. The J segment lost 5 bases and the V segment lost 4 bases, leaving 11 bases of the junction unmatched. Here the CDR3 DNA reads TGTGCCAGCAGCTCCCCCGGGACAGGGGACGGGGAGACCCAGTACTTC. This sequence encodes CASSSPGTGDGETQYF.

This clonotype was detected ten times or more. CDR3 loop: CATSDRQGSNTEAFF. In nucleotides, the CDR3 is TGTGCCACCAGCGATCGACAGGGGTCGAACACTGAAGCTTTCTTT. The gene calls are TRBV24-1 and TRBJ1-1; 8 nucleotides agree with TRBD1. The germline V gene has CDR1 KGHDR and CDR2 SFDVKD. The V and J ends lost 7 bases and 1 base, in that order; junction bases with no gene match: 7. This CDR3 has 15 residues.

The V call is TRBV2, the J call TRBJ2-7, with 8 nucleotides matching TRBD2. V was clipped by 4 bases and J by 7 bases; unmatched bases: 15. Germline V lookup: CDR1 SNHLY, CDR2 FYNNEI. CDR3 length: 16 residues. CDR3 nucleotides: TGTGCCAGCAGTGGTTGGAGGAGTAGCGGGGTCGGGGAGCAGTACTTC. It is translated as CASSGWRSSGVGEQYF.

The rearrangement joins TRBV6-5 to TRBJ2-2; no clear D gene. Germline assignment: CDR1 MNHEY and CDR2 SVGAGI. Trimming left V 6 bases short and J 6 bases short, with 8 bases between. This CDR3 is 12 amino acids long. The CDR3 protein is CASRGWSGELFF. The CDR3 nucleotides read TGTGCCAGCAGGGGATGGTCCGGGGAGCTGTTTTTT.

This clonotype has at least ten counts. This rearrangement joins TRBV5-1 to TRBJ1-1, with D possibly TRBD1 on 6 matching bases. Trimming cost V 3 bases and J 8 bases, with 20 bases left between them. The CDR3 loop spans 15 amino acids. The V gene's germline CDR1 is SGHRS and CDR2 YFSETQ. CDR3 coding DNA: TGCGCCAGCAGCTACACTGGACAGCCCCATATCGAAGCTTTCTTT. It encodes CASSYTGQPHIEAFF.

This clonotype has just a few counts. The chain uses TRBV13 and TRBJ2-2; the D is unclear. CDR1 and CDR2 from the germline V gene are PRHDT and FYEKMQ (reference sequence). Trimming took off 3 bases at V and 5 bases at J, with 7 bases between the two ends. CDR3 length: 13 amino acids. CDR3 nucleotide sequence: TGTGCCAGCAGCTTTCAAGTAACCGGGGAGCTGTTTTTT. It translates to CASSFQVTGELFF.

This clonotype was recorded many times. The CDR3 is CASSLNRDTAYEQYF. The CDR3 nucleotides read TGCGCCAGCAGCCTAAACCGGGACACCGCCTACGAGCAGTACTTC. The chain recombines TRBV4-3 with TRBJ2-7, with D possibly matching TRBD1 (6 bases). V gave up 4 bases and J gave up 2 bases, with 15 bases separating them. Germline CDR1 is LGHNA and CDR2 is YSLEER. The CDR3 runs 15 residues.

A few counts support this clonotype. The CDR3 DNA follows: TGTGCCAGCAGTCACCCCGGGACTAGCGGGAGGGACGAGCAGTACTTC. This translates into CASSHPGTSGRDEQYF. The V and J genes are TRBV6-2 or TRBV6-3 and TRBJ2-7; 16 bases fit TRBD2. This CDR3 is built from 16 residues. Germline loops: CDR1 MNHEY, CDR2 SVGEGT. V lost 5 bases, J lost 5 bases, and 6 bases stayed unmatched.

The V and J genes are TRBV6-1 and TRBJ2-7, with 11 bases aligning to TRBD2. The ends lost 4 bases at V and 5 bases at J; junction bases unmatched: 7. CDR1 and CDR2 from the germline V gene are MNHNS and SASEGT. The CDR3 runs 15 residues. In DNA form, the CDR3 reads TGTGCCAGCAGTGCCCTACTAGCGGGAGTCCACGAGCAGTACTTC. Its translation is CASSALLAGVHEQYF.

This clonotype was recorded a few times. This chain links TRBV7-2 with TRBJ2-5; D gene uncertain. Between the trimmed V and J ends, which lost 0 bases and 4 bases, there was a span of 12 bases. The germline V gene has CDR1 SGHTA and CDR2 FQGNSA. The CDR3 is 15 amino acids. CDR3 amino acids: CASSLALRWGETQYF. CDR3 coding DNA: TGTGCCAGCAGCTTAGCGCTGAGGTGGGGAGAGACCCAGTACTTC.

This clonotype was counted at least ten times. V is TRBV12-3 or TRBV12-4 and J is TRBJ2-5; 9 positions match TRBD2. This CDR3 contains 13 residues. Unmatched junction bases numbered 2, after V lost 5 bases and J lost 4 bases. The CDR3 is CASSPLAGETQYF. The CDR3 DNA is TGTGCCAGCAGTCCACTAGCGGGAGAGACCCAGTACTTC.

On this clonotype: At one end the junction does not follow the germline gene, possibly because of a read error. The chain uses TRBV28 and TRBJ2-7, with D possibly TRBD2 on 6 matching bases. Germline loops: CDR1 MDHEN, CDR2 SYDVKM. This CDR3 contains 14 residues. CDR3 DNA: TGTGCCAGCAGTTTACCGGGAGAGGTCTACGAGCAATACTTC. Its translation is CASSLPGEVYEQYF. Combining the CDR3 with reference TRBV28 and TRBJ2-7 gives the whole variable domain DVKVTQSSRYLVKRTGEKVFLECVQDMDHENMFWYRQDPGLGLRLIYFSYDVKMKEKGDIPEGYSVSREKKERFSLILESASTNQTSMYLCASSLPGEVYEQYFGPGTRLTVT.

This clonotype has only a few counts. The chain combines TRBV6-5 with TRBJ2-7, with D possibly called TRBD1 or TRBD2 (5 bases each). CDR1 and CDR2 from the germline V gene are MNHEY and SVGAGI. V dropped 0 bases and J dropped 3 bases, with 15 bases sitting between them. CDR3 length: 16 amino acids. The CDR3 coding sequence is TGTGCCAGCAGTTACTCGATGGGTGGGACCTACTACGAGCAGTACTTC. This sequence encodes CASSYSMGGTYYEQYF.

The sample holds many counts of this clonotype. The chain is built from TRBV7-8 and TRBJ2-5, with D possibly being TRBD2 (5 bases). Trimming removed 2 bases at V and 4 bases at J, with 11 bases between. CDR1 is SGHVS, CDR2 FQNEAQ, per germline. The CDR3 consists of 14 residues. The chain's CDR3 is CASSLPRAGETQYF. The CDR3, as DNA: TGTGCCAGCAGCTTACCAAGGGCGGGAGAGACCCAGTACTTC.

This chain joins TRBV10-2 and TRBJ2-2; 7 bases align to TRBD2. The ends lost 6 bases at V and 4 bases at J; junction bases unmatched: 5. Germline V gene sequence: CDR1 WSHSY, CDR2 SAAADI. The CDR3 consists of 14 residues. Here the CDR3 reads CASRVSGGTGELFF. CDR3 DNA sequence: TGCGCCAGCAGGGTCTCGGGGGGCACCGGGGAGCTGTTTTTT.

The sample holds many counts of this clonotype. This chain's CDR3 is CASSLTGWGNQPQHF. CDR3 bases: TGTGCCAGCAGTTTGACAGGATGGGGCAATCAGCCCCAGCATTTT. The J gene is TRBJ1-5, the V gene TRBV27; a weak D match, TRBD1 (6 bases). Trimming shortened V by 3 bases and J by 2 bases, and 11 bases separated the two germline ends. This CDR3 is 15 amino acids long. The germline gives CDR1 MNHEY, CDR2 SMNVEV (reference sequence).

The CDR3 coding sequence is TGTGCCAGCAGTTACTCCCCATTCAGCTTTGGCTACACCTTC. Amino acid sequence: CASSYSPFSFGYTF. The J gene is TRBJ1-2, the V gene TRBV6-2 or TRBV6-3; unclear D gene. Germline V gene lookup returns CDR1 MNHEY and CDR2 SVGEGT. The length of the CDR3 is 14 residues. Trimming removed 0 bases from V and 7 bases from J, with 12 bases in between.

This clonotype was detected ten times or more. The chain employs TRBV12-3 or TRBV12-4 and TRBJ2-7; D not certain. Trimming left V 5 bases short and J 7 bases short, with 9 bases between. This CDR3 has 11 residues. The CDR3 loop is CASSAISEQYF. Written as DNA, the CDR3 is TGTGCCAGCAGTGCTATAAGTGAGCAGTACTTC.